One and the same sample provided the 25 T cell receptor beta chains below, sequenced in a study of identical twins. TCRdb re-derived calls from the 5' RACE reads in MiXCR, one entry per CDR3 protein. The sample includes hundreds of thousands of distinct CDR3 sequences, approximately 6% of them seen just once. The source material was naive T cells sorted from blood. Source of these receptors: a young man in good health.

This clonotype has ten or more counts. The J gene is TRBJ1-1, the V gene TRBV5-6; 7 bases are a match to TRBD1. V was pared by 4 bases and J by 11 bases, with 14 bases of the junction left unmatched. Germline values: CDR1 SGHDT, CDR2 YYEEEE. The CDR3 has 14 amino acids. For the CDR3, the DNA is TGTGCCAGCAGCCCACGGGACAGCGCGTTTGGGGCTTTCTTT. As protein: CASSPRDSAFGAFF. Full variable domain (rest looked up from reference TRBV5-6 and TRBJ1-1): DAGVTQSPTHLIKTRGQQVTLRCSPKSGHDTVSWYQQALGQGPQFIFQYYEEEERQRGNFPDRFSGHQFPNYSSELNVNALLLGDSALYLCASSPRDSAFGAFFGQGTRLTVV.

This clonotype was found a few times. V usage is TRBV5-1 and J usage is TRBJ2-5; 8 bases are a match to TRBD2. The trim removed 1 base at V and 4 bases at J, leaving 9 bases unmatched. The CDR3 extends over 16 amino acids. Germline V gene lookup returns CDR1 SGHRS and CDR2 YFSETQ. The CDR3 region is CASSLSVAGGGETQYF. CDR3 nucleotides: TGCGCCAGCAGCTTGTCAGTCGCGGGAGGAGGAGAGACCCAGTACTTC.

The genes are TRBV6-2 or TRBV6-3 and TRBJ2-1, with D possibly matching TRBD2 (6 bases). This CDR3 spans 16 amino acids. Trimming removed 5 bases from V and 4 bases from J, with 18 bases in between. Germline V gene sequence: CDR1 MNHEY, CDR2 SVGEGT. The CDR3 here is CASSPFTGTLYNEQFF. CDR3 sequence (DNA): TGTGCCAGCAGTCCATTTACCGGGACTCTATACAATGAGCAGTTCTTC.

In its sample, this clonotype was seen a few times. The chain is built from TRBV28 and TRBJ1-5; tentatively, D is TRBD1 (5 bases). The CDR3 is made up of 18 amino acids. Trimming took 6 bases from V and 3 from J, leaving 24 bases between them. Germline V gene data show CDR1 as MDHEN and CDR2 as SYDVKM. CDR3: CASSRGRDGYLNNQPQHF. CDR3 DNA sequence: TGTGCCAGCAGCCGGGGGAGGGACGGTTATCTGAACAATCAGCCCCAGCATTTT.

The CDR3 nucleotides are TGTGCCACCAGTGGACAGGGGGCGCGATGGGATGAGCAGTTCTTC. This gives the protein CATSGQGARWDEQFF. The rearrangement uses TRBV24-1 and TRBJ2-1; 10 nucleotides agree with TRBD1. CDR1 KGHDR and CDR2 SFDVKD come from the germline V gene. The CDR3 has 15 amino acids. V lost 5 bases and J lost 8; bases outside the gene matches: 8.

There are a few counts of this clonotype. This chain uses TRBV19 with TRBJ1-1; possibly TRBD1 for D (5 bases). The ends were cut back, 2 bases at V and 4 bases at J, with 8 bases in the middle. The CDR3 covers 13 residues. Germline V CDR1 and CDR2: LNHDA, SQIVND (reference sequence). The CDR3 reads CASSIFGGTEAFF. The CDR3 coding sequence is TGTGCCAGTAGTATATTTGGGGGCACTGAAGCTTTCTTT.

This clonotype has at least ten counts. The chain links TRBV5-1 to TRBJ2-1; D is unresolved. Between the trimmed V and J ends, which lost 2 bases and 8 bases, there was a span of 8 bases. Looked up from germline, CDR1 is SGHRS and CDR2 is YFSETQ. The CDR3 is 12 residues long. In nucleotides, the CDR3 is TGCGCCAGCAGCTTTTTGGTCGATGAGCAGTTCTTC. Translated, it gives CASSFLVDEQFF.

The sample holds a few counts of this clonotype. The chain joins TRBV19 to TRBJ1-1; 12 positions agree with TRBD1. This CDR3 contains 13 residues. Per germline, CDR1 LNHDA and CDR2 SQIVND (reference sequence). With V trimmed by 5 bases and J by 9 bases, 4 bases remained unmatched. CDR3 nucleotides: TGTGCCAGTAGTCCCCGGGACAGGGGGCAAGCTTTCTTT. Protein product: CASSPRDRGQAFF.

This clonotype was recorded at least ten times. The chain is built from TRBV29-1 and TRBJ2-1; 10 bases map to TRBD1. J was trimmed by 5 bases and V by 1 base; bases with no gene match: 5. The CDR3 contains 15 residues. Germline values: CDR1 SQVTM, CDR2 ANQGSEA. The CDR3 protein is CSVEGDRGFDNEQFF. In DNA, the CDR3 is TGCAGCGTTGAAGGGGACAGGGGATTTGACAATGAGCAGTTCTTC.

V is TRBV6-1 and J is TRBJ2-3; a possible D gene is TRBD1 (6 bases). The length of the CDR3 is 15 residues. Germline V lookup: CDR1 MNHNS, CDR2 SASEGT. Between the trimmed V and J ends, which lost 1 base and 3 bases, there was a span of 11 bases. The CDR3 spells CASSEDRAVTDTQYF. The CDR3 DNA follows: TGTGCCAGCAGTGAAGACAGGGCCGTTACAGATACGCAGTATTTT.

This clonotype was picked up many times. This chain joins TRBV11-2 and TRBJ1-2; D remains ambiguous. The V end was cut by 5 bases, the J end by 2 bases, with 12 bases between. The CDR3 is 14 amino acids. CDR1 and CDR2 from the germline V gene are SGHAT and FQNNGV. The CDR3 nucleotides read TGTGCCAGCAGCCCGCGCGGCACCAACTATGGCTACACCTTC. Amino acid sequence: CASSPRGTNYGYTF.

This clonotype was seen many times. The gene calls are TRBV28 and TRBJ1-5; D is undetermined. Germline lookup yields CDR1 MDHEN and CDR2 SYDVKM. Trimming removed 2 bases from V and 2 bases from J, with 16 bases in between. The length of the CDR3 is 17 residues. This chain's CDR3 is CASSLMFRAQGNQPQHF. As DNA, the CDR3 is TGTGCCAGCAGTTTAATGTTTCGGGCGCAGGGCAATCAGCCCCAGCATTTT.

CDR3 DNA sequence: TGCGCCAGCAGCTTGGTTTTCGGGGCCAAGAGCTCTGGGGCCAACGTCCTGACTTTC. Its protein is CASSLVFGAKSSGANVLTF. The V call is TRBV5-1, the J call TRBJ2-6; D is tentatively TRBD1 or TRBD2 (5 bases each). With 0 bases removed from V and 0 bases from J, the gap between germline ends came to 16 bases. CDR1 and CDR2 from the germline V gene are SGHRS and YFSETQ. The CDR3 extends over 19 amino acids.

The rearrangement uses TRBV3-1 and TRBJ2-1, with D hard to call. From germline, CDR1 is LGHDT and CDR2 YNNKEL (reference sequence). The ends were cut back, 0 bases at V and 0 bases at J, with 6 bases in the middle. CDR3 size: 15 residues. For the CDR3, the DNA is TGTGCCAGCAGCCAAGATACCGGCTCCTACAATGAGCAGTTCTTC. Translating it yields CASSQDTGSYNEQFF.

The V call is TRBV20-1, the J call TRBJ2-3; TRBD2 aligns across 10 bases. Germline CDR1 and CDR2: DFQATT and SNEGSKA (reference sequence). V lost 5 bases and J lost 2; bases outside the gene matches: 10. The CDR3 consists of 16 residues. The CDR3 spells CSARLPLAGDTDTQYF. The CDR3 DNA reads TGCAGTGCTCGACTGCCCCTAGCGGGAGACACAGATACGCAGTATTTT.

This clonotype has a count of ten or more. This rearrangement joins TRBV21-1 to TRBJ2-7. TRBV21-1 is described as a pseudogene. The CDR3 covers 15 residues. The CDR3: CASSNARDWAYEQYV. The CDR3 region has the DNA TGTGCCAGCAGCAACGCGAGAGACTGGGCCTACGAGCAGTACGTC.

This clonotype was counted at least ten times. The rearrangement uses TRBV3-1 and TRBJ1-5; D gene ambiguous. The CDR3 length is 13 residues. The germline V gene has CDR1 LGHDT and CDR2 YNNKEL (reference sequence). V gave up 1 base and J gave up 5 bases, with 6 bases separating them. The CDR3 nucleotides are TGTGCCAGCAGCCAAGGTTTAGATCAGCCCCAGCATTTT. Translated: CASSQGLDQPQHF. Complete variable domain (other parts from reference TRBV3-1 and TRBJ1-5): DTAVSQTPKYLVTQMGNDKSIKCEQNLGHDTMYWYKQDSKKFLKIMFSYNNKELIINETVPNRFSPKSPDKAHLNLHINSLELGDSAVYFCASSQGLDQPQHFGDGTRLSIL.

The J gene is TRBJ1-5, the V gene TRBV5-1; a possible D gene is TRBD1 (5 bases). The CDR3 is made up of 16 amino acids. Germline loops: CDR1 SGHRS, CDR2 YFSETQ. V was cut by 0 bases and J by 2 bases, with 12 bases left in between. The CDR3: CASSLEGAGGNQPQHF. The CDR3 nucleotides read TGCGCCAGCAGCTTGGAAGGGGCAGGAGGCAATCAGCCCCAGCATTTT.

This clonotype has at least ten counts. The chain employs TRBV29-1 and TRBJ2-1; D gene unclear. This CDR3 has 15 amino acids. Germline-derived CDR1 and CDR2 are SQVTM and ANQGSEA. The germline V and J ends were trimmed by 2 bases and 0 bases, with 11 bases remaining between them. CDR3 region: CSVEPYQSSYNEQFF. CDR3 sequence (DNA): TGCAGCGTTGAACCCTATCAGAGCTCCTACAATGAGCAGTTCTTC.

The V and J genes are TRBV4-3 and TRBJ2-3; TRBD2 aligns across 9 bases. Germline V gene data show CDR1 as LGHNA and CDR2 as YSLEER. The CDR3 is 18 amino acids. The trim removed 0 bases at V and 1 base at J, leaving 8 bases unmatched. In nucleotides, the CDR3 is TGCGCCAGCAGCCAAGAATCCGGGACTAGCAAGGGCACAGATACGCAGTATTTT. Its translation: CASSQESGTSKGTDTQYF.

The table lists this clonotype with many counts. This chain links TRBV4-2 with TRBJ2-3, with 9 bases that match TRBD1. J gave up 4 bases and V 4 bases, and 6 bases lay outside the gene matches. The CDR3 runs to 15 residues. Germline V CDR1 and CDR2: LGHNA, YNFKEQ. CDR3 amino acids: CASSLQGQGPDTQYF. CDR3 DNA: TGTGCCAGCAGCCTTCAGGGACAGGGCCCAGATACGCAGTATTTT.

This clonotype has more than one count but fewer than ten. The chain is built from TRBV7-9 and TRBJ2-3; no clear D gene. Trimming cost V 4 bases and J 3 bases, with 8 bases left between them. The length of the CDR3 is 13 residues. The germline gives CDR1 SEHNR, CDR2 FQNEAQ (reference sequence). The CDR3 loop reads CASSSFPTDTQYF. DNA for the CDR3: TGTGCCAGCAGCTCCTTCCCAACAGATACGCAGTATTTT.

There are a few counts of this clonotype. V usage is TRBV5-1 and J usage is TRBJ2-5, with a weak D call TRBD2 (6 bases). V was shortened by 4 bases and J by 3 bases, with 13 bases between the two germline ends. Per the germline V gene, CDR1 is SGHRS and CDR2 is YFSETQ. The CDR3 has 14 residues. In DNA form, the CDR3 reads TGCGCCAGCAGCACCGGAGGGGTGGAAGAGACCCAGTACTTC. Its protein is CASSTGGVEETQYF.

This clonotype was observed many times. The rearrangement joins TRBV24-1 to TRBJ2-2; D ambiguous. Looked up from germline, CDR1 is KGHDR and CDR2 is SFDVKD. The CDR3 is 14 residues long. Trimming pared 1 base from V and 6 bases from J, leaving 8 bases between. CDR3 sequence: CATSDFRTPGELFF. DNA of the CDR3: TGTGCCACCAGTGATTTCCGGACGCCCGGGGAGCTGTTTTTT.

The chain has TRBV6-1 and TRBJ1-4, with D perhaps matching TRBD1 (6 bases). The V end lost 2 bases, the J end lost 6 bases, and 16 bases lay between the germline ends. The germline CDR1 and CDR2 sequences are MNHNS and SASEGT. The CDR3 length is 16 residues. CDR3 in amino acids: CASSEFRTEQYEKLFF. CDR3 DNA: TGTGCCAGCAGTGAATTCAGGACAGAGCAATATGAAAAACTGTTTTTT.